Presented here are 17 T cell receptor beta chains from one specimen sequenced in a study of shared clonotypes between healthy human individuals. Assay used: immunoSEQ multiplex PCR; TCRdb lists only in-frame clones, some missing. This table has 2,500,000 or so clones, roughly 93% appearing once. Specimen: naive CD4+ T cells from PBMCs. Subset: CD45RA+ positively selected. Receptors were obtained from a young man in good health. Some clones in this sample may be carry-over from other donors' samples.

This chain uses TRBV28 with TRBJ2-3, with 14 nucleotides matching TRBD2. With V trimmed by 2 bases and J by 0 bases, 10 bases remained unmatched. Per germline, CDR1 MDHEN and CDR2 SYDVKM. CDR3 length equals 20 residues. The CDR3 DNA is TGTGCCAGCAGTTTACCAAATAGTCGACTAGCGGGAGGGAGCACAGATACGCAGTATTTT. This translates into CASSLPNSRLAGGSTDTQYF. Combining the CDR3 with reference TRBV28 and TRBJ2-3 gives the whole variable domain DVKVTQSSRYLVKRTGEKVFLECVQDMDHENMFWYRQDPGLGLRLIYFSYDVKMKEKGDIPEGYSVSREKKERFSLILESASTNQTSMYLCASSLPNSRLAGGSTDTQYFGPGTRLTVL.

The gene calls are TRBV5-1 and TRBJ2-5; perhaps TRBD2 as D (5 bases). This CDR3 spans 16 amino acids. V shed 4 bases and J shed 0 bases, with 16 bases lying between them. The V gene's germline CDR1 is SGHRS and CDR2 YFSETQ. CDR3 nucleotides: TGCGCCAGCAGCCCGGGGTATAGCCGAAACCAAGAGACCCAGTACTTC. This sequence encodes CASSPGYSRNQETQYF.

The gene calls are TRBV5-6 and TRBJ2-7; D possibly matches TRBD1 or TRBD2 (8 bases each). The germline CDR1 and CDR2 sequences are SGHDT and YYEEEE. The CDR3 contains 14 residues. The ends were cut back, 4 bases at V and 6 bases at J, with 17 bases in the middle. CDR3 DNA sequence: TGTGCCAGCAGCCCCGACAGGGGACTAGGCGAGCAGTACTTC. This gives the protein CASSPDRGLGEQYF.

As regards this clone: Other DNA variants within this sample encode the same CDR3. The genes are TRBV4-1 and TRBJ2-5; D is uncertain. Germline CDR1 is MGHRA and CDR2 is YSYEKL. The CDR3 has 13 amino acids. Trimming shortened V by 1 base and J by 5 bases, and 8 bases separated the two germline ends. CDR3 residues: CASSQGDRETQYF. The CDR3 DNA sequence: TGCGCCAGCAGCCAAGGTGATAGGGAGACCCAGTACTTC.

The chain has TRBV7-9 and TRBJ2-5, with a possible D match to TRBD1 (6 bases). The J call may be in error: the DNA end matches TRBJ2-7 better. This CDR3 has 14 amino acids. Germline-derived CDR1 and CDR2 are SEHNR and FQNEAQ (reference sequence). As DNA, the CDR3 is TGTGCCAGCAGCTTACAGGGGAAATTATCCGAGCAGTACTTC. As protein: CASSLQGKLSEQYF.

CDR3 sequence reads: CASSAIHRGRETQYF. The CDR3 nucleotides are TGTGCCAGCAGCGCCATTCACAGGGGGCGGGAGACCCAGTACTTC. The chain uses TRBV5-4 and TRBJ2-5, with TRBD1 identical over 9 bases. Germline V gives CDR1 SGHNT, CDR2 YYREEE (reference sequence). The CDR3 has 15 residues. Trimming took 4 bases from V and 5 from J; bases not matched to a gene: 9.

The chain has TRBV11-2 and TRBJ2-1, with D perhaps matching TRBD1 or TRBD2 (5 bases each). The CDR3 loop spans 13 amino acids. The germline V gene has CDR1 SGHAT and CDR2 FQNNGV. Trimming cost V 1 base and J 9 bases, with 10 bases left between them. CDR3 protein: CASSLAGTGEQFF. The CDR3, as DNA: TGTGCCAGCAGCTTAGCTGGGACGGGTGAGCAGTTCTTC.

The chain recombines TRBV6-5 with TRBJ2-2; 8 bases fit TRBD1. The CDR3 extends over 15 amino acids. Losses at the gene ends were 6 bases for V and 3 bases for J; bases not matched to a gene: 6. From germline, CDR1 is MNHEY and CDR2 SVGAGI. The CDR3, as DNA: TGTGCCAGCAGCCCAAGACAGGGGCACACCGGGGAGCTGTTTTTT. This sequence encodes CASSPRQGHTGELFF.

The rearrangement links TRBV4-1 to TRBJ2-2; no definite D call. The CDR3 spans 14 residues. Germline CDR1 is MGHRA and CDR2 is YSYEKL. Trimming cost V 4 bases and J 4 bases, with 10 bases left between them. The CDR3 protein is CASSRAPGTGELFF. As DNA, the CDR3 is TGCGCCAGCAGCCGTGCCCCCGGCACCGGGGAGCTGTTTTTT.

This chain connects TRBV7-8 to TRBJ2-3; 7 positions agree with TRBD2. Germline V lookup: CDR1 SGHVS, CDR2 FQNEAQ. CDR3 size: 13 residues. Unmatched junction bases numbered 8, after V lost 11 bases and J lost 3 bases. In nucleotides, the CDR3 is TGTGCCGTGGTGGCGGGAGTAACAGATACGCAGTATTTT. It is translated as CAVVAGVTDTQYF.

The J gene is TRBJ1-2, the V gene TRBV6-4, with D perhaps TRBD1 (6 bases). The germline V and J ends were trimmed by 6 bases and 3 bases, with 14 bases remaining between them. The V gene's germline CDR1 is MRHNA and CDR2 SNTAGT. CDR3 length: 14 residues. The CDR3: CASSRTETDYGYTF. CDR3 DNA sequence: TGTGCCAGCAGCCGGACAGAAACAGACTATGGCTACACCTTC.

This rearrangement joins TRBV6-5 to TRBJ2-3, with D perhaps being TRBD1 or TRBD2 (6 bases each). The CDR3 runs to 15 residues. Germline V CDR1 and CDR2: MNHEY, SVGAGI. V was clipped by 6 bases and J by 0 bases, with 13 bases between them. This chain's CDR3 is CASSVSGASTDTQYF. CDR3 nucleotides: TGTGCCAGCAGCGTCTCGGGGGCTAGCACAGATACGCAGTATTTT.

The chain combines TRBV28 with TRBJ1-5; D gene uncertain. CDR3 size: 16 residues. The germline V gene encodes CDR1 MDHEN and CDR2 SYDVKM. V was pared by 2 bases and J by 6 bases, with 17 bases between. In DNA form, the CDR3 reads TGTGCCAGCAGTTTAAGAGGCTTTCAAGTAGGTCAGCCCCAGCATTTT. Its protein is CASSLRGFQVGQPQHF.

This chain joins TRBV28 and TRBJ1-4, with a tentative D call TRBD1 (6 bases). The germline gives CDR1 MDHEN, CDR2 SYDVKM. The CDR3 length is 15 residues. V lost 4 bases to trimming and J lost 8 bases, with 17 bases between them. The CDR3 is CASSSMGGLSEKLFF. The CDR3, as DNA: TGTGCCAGCAGTTCGATGGGGGGCTTGTCGGAAAAACTGTTTTTT.

The CDR3 region is CASTWTAGGTEAFF. In DNA, the CDR3 is TGTGCCAGCACCTGGACGGCGGGAGGGACTGAAGCTTTCTTT. V and J are TRBV19 and TRBJ1-1; D gene uncertain. Germline V gene data show CDR1 as LNHDA and CDR2 as SQIVND (reference sequence). Trimming took off 9 bases at V and 5 bases at J, with 19 bases between the two ends. The CDR3 has 14 amino acids.

V usage is TRBV6-1 and J usage is TRBJ2-7, with D possibly matching TRBD2 (5 bases). Germline CDR1 and CDR2: MNHNS and SASEGT. CDR3 length equals 12 residues. Deletions cut 8 bases from V and 3 bases from J, with 11 bases between. CDR3 sequence reads: CASLTGNYEQYF. In DNA form, the CDR3 reads TGTGCCAGCTTGACGGGAAACTACGAGCAGTACTTC.

The rearrangement joins TRBV28 to TRBJ1-1; D remains ambiguous. CDR1 and CDR2 from the germline V gene are MDHEN and SYDVKM. This CDR3 is 13 amino acids long. Trimming pared 6 bases from V and 7 bases from J, leaving 15 bases between. CDR3 protein: CASSHPISIEAFF. CDR3 coding DNA: TGTGCCAGCAGCCACCCGATCAGTATTGAAGCTTTCTTT.